These T cell receptor beta chains were read from a single sample in a study of immune evolution from preneoplasia to lung adenocarcinoma. Assay used: immunoSEQ multiplex PCR; TCRdb lists only in-frame clones, some missing. The data hold around 15,000 clones, with 75% to 90% observed a single time. What was sequenced was FFPE invasive lung adenocarcinoma tissue. These receptors were obtained from a person aged 70 to 79 with invasive lung adenocarcinoma. Each CDR3 is given with its conserved first and last residue. Not every row has a clone size; where given, it reads once, few, many or a size class.

cdr3_aa | j_call | v_call | clone_size
CASRSPYNEQFF | TRBJ2-1 | TRBV2 | -
CASSLAGQTPGAEAFF | TRBJ1-1 | TRBV5-8 | -
CASSLERTGGRNYGYTF | TRBJ1-2 | TRBV7-8 | -
CASSLATATNEKLFF | TRBJ1-4 | TRBV11-2 | -
CAPGACEQYF | TRBJ2-7 | TRBV27 | few
CASSPGETQYF | TRBJ2-5 | TRBV18 | -
CASSSQSVLAGGREQYF | TRBJ2-7 | TRBV28 | -
CASSLWGGSYNEQFF | TRBJ2-1 | TRBV11-2 | once
CASSVARDKRSNEQFF | TRBJ2-1 | TRBV7-9 | -
CASSRRPAGESEAFF | TRBJ1-1 | TRBV2 | -
CASSFSGNEQFF | TRBJ2-1 | TRBV28 | few
CASSLGDRNYGYTF | TRBJ1-2 | TRBV7-8 | -
CASSSGSGNTIYF | TRBJ1-3 | TRBV7-3 | -
CASSESASGILNEQFF | TRBJ2-1 | TRBV10-1 | -
CASSFLAEAYNEQFF | TRBJ2-1 | TRBV5-8 | -
CASSPGTSGGLQETQYF | TRBJ2-5 | TRBV7-9 | -
CASSPEETGGYGYTF | TRBJ1-2 | TRBV7-6 | -
CATQPGQPGGAKNIQYF | TRBJ2-4 | TRBV19 | once
CAINGQGASRDEQYF | TRBJ2-7 | TRBV10-3 | -
CASRGQGNYGYTF | TRBJ1-2 | TRBV14 | -
CASSATRGIGETQYF | TRBJ2-5 | TRBV11-2 | -
CASSEGPDNEQFF | TRBJ2-1 | TRBV7-3 | -
CAWRGQGVGKLFF | TRBJ1-4 | TRBV30 | once
CASSVAGRGDTEAFF | TRBJ1-1 | TRBV25-1 | -
CASSYGGSVYNEQFF | TRBJ2-1 | TRBV6-5 | -
CASGLVNTGELFF | TRBJ2-2 | TRBV12-5 | -
CATLDRGNTDTQYF | TRBJ2-3 | TRBV2 | few
CAWTTGPANYGYTF | TRBJ1-2 | TRBV30 | few
CASSFGPLIYGYTF | TRBJ1-2 | TRBV7-9 | -
CASVHSVGGTEAFF | TRBJ1-1 | TRBV6-5 | once
CASSFGGTNEKLFF | TRBJ1-4 | TRBV6-5 | -
CASSPSATPGVGQGGYTF | TRBJ1-2 | TRBV9 | few
CASSLFQGGLAFF | TRBJ1-1 | TRBV11-2 | -
CASSQEGQVHQPQHF | TRBJ1-5 | TRBV4-2 | -
CAWSVGQNTEAFF | TRBJ1-1 | TRBV30 | -
CASSSIQGLNEKLFF | TRBJ1-4 | TRBV28 | -
CASGTAANYGYTF | TRBJ1-2 | TRBV27 | -
CASSLRKDSSYEQYF | TRBJ2-7 | TRBV11-1 | -
CASSLDSNEQFF | TRBJ2-1 | TRBV5-4 | -
CASSLGGLATTGELFF | TRBJ2-2 | TRBV5-4 | -
CASSIQAGGPTEQFF | TRBJ2-1 | TRBV19 | -
CASSLTNSGNTIYF | TRBJ1-3 | TRBV5-1 | -
CASSPNRGGVKTQYF | TRBJ2-5 | TRBV18 | -
CASSQGQLAYEQYF | TRBJ2-7 | TRBV6-5 | -
CASSPRTHRPTDTQYF | TRBJ2-3 | TRBV27 | -
CASSADGQGNQPQHF | TRBJ1-5 | TRBV9 | -
CASSQPLGMVNTEAFF | TRBJ1-1 | TRBV4-2 | -
CASLSPTDTQYF | TRBJ2-3 | TRBV19 | once
CASSFGSNTGELFF | TRBJ2-2 | TRBV28 | -
CASILGTHLVETQYF | TRBJ2-5 | TRBV28 | once
CASTRGYNEQFF | TRBJ2-1 | TRBV5-8 | -
CASSIFRGSYEQYF | TRBJ2-7 | TRBV19 | -
CASSLVSEAGYTF | TRBJ1-2 | TRBV5-1 | -